The source of this T cell receptor beta chain is a study of shared clonotypes between healthy human individuals. Study background: A donor's plate count was three for CD4 naive and three for CD4 memory; CD8 naive had two and CD8 memory one. Study findings and constraints: Only blood underwent sampling, and tissue repertoires likely differ. Estimated richness values were generally larger in naive subsets than in memory subsets. Clonotypes shared by all four donors outscored non-shared clonotypes in generation probability.

There are 12 residues in the CDR3. The V gene lost 3 bases and the J gene lost 9 bases, with 10 bases spanning the gap. Germline V gives CDR1 SGDLS, CDR2 YYNGEE. About this clone: The antigen remains undetermined.

The table came from immunoSEQ multiplex PCR; TCRdb's copy has only in-frame clones and leaves some out. The sample contains hundreds of thousands of clones, roughly 95% of which appear only once. Terminally differentiated effector memory CD45RA+ cells were excluded from the naive CD8 cells, which were CD45RO-negative and positively selected for CCR7. The sequence was obtained from a woman in her 30s in good health. Sequenced: naive CD8+ T cells sorted from blood. This chain connects TRBV9 to TRBJ2-1; D unclear. The CDR3 region has the DNA TGTGCCAGCAGCGGATCCGGCACTGAGCAGTTCTTC. This sequence encodes CASSGSGTEQFF. Looking up the rest from reference TRBV9 and TRBJ2-1 gives the full variable domain: DSGVTQTPKHLITATGQRVTLRCSPRSGDLSVYWYQQSLDQGLQFLIQYYNGEERAKGNILERFSAQQFPDLHSELNLSSLELGDSALYFCASSGSGTEQFFGPGTRLTVL.